The 13 T cell receptor beta chains below were found in one sample sequenced in a study of neurological immune-mediated disorders. Time point here: technical triplicate 3. MiXCR, applied by TCRdb to the 5' RACE reads, yields one record per CDR3 protein. This sample carries approximately 28,000 distinct CDR3 sequences, around 16% of them seen once, and the ten largest clones take around 4.9%. The sequencing sample was made of CD4+ T cells from blood. These receptors came from a female donor with HTLV-1-associated myelopathy (HAM/TSP).

This clonotype showed up many times. The chain links TRBV7-2 to TRBJ2-2; D is possibly TRBD1 or TRBD2 (5 bases each). The CDR3 is made up of 15 amino acids. Germline values: CDR1 SGHTA, CDR2 FQGNSA. V lost 4 bases, J lost 5 bases, and 14 bases lay in between. As DNA, the CDR3 is TGTGCCAGCAGCTCCCAGATCGGGGCGACCGGGGAGCTGTTTTTT. Protein sequence: CASSSQIGATGELFF.

With regard to this clonotype: A junction boundary mismatches the germline segment, possibly from a read error. The chain employs TRBV5-1 and TRBJ2-1; D not certain. The CDR3 sequence is 12 residues long. The germline V gene encodes CDR1 SGHRS and CDR2 YFSETQ. CDR3 amino acids: CANTLGIGEQFF. CDR3 DNA sequence: TGCGCCAACACCCTTGGGATCGGAGAGCAGTTCTTT. Together with reference TRBV5-1 and TRBJ2-1, the CDR3 gives the full variable domain: KAGVTQTPRYLIKTRGQQVTLSCSPISGHRSVSWYQQTPGQGLQFLFEYFSETQRNKGNFPGRFSGRQFSNSRSEMNVSTLELGDSALYLCANTLGIGEQFFGPGTRLTVL.

This sequence joins TRBV12-3 or TRBV12-4 and TRBJ1-5, with D hard to call. The ends were cut back, 5 bases at V and 2 bases at J, with 13 bases in the middle. The CDR3 is 15 residues long. The chain's CDR3 is CASSPRTAGNQPQHF. CDR3 nucleotide sequence: TGTGCCAGCAGTCCCCGAACGGCGGGCAATCAGCCCCAGCATTTT.

On this clonotype: The DNA is omitted, as the CDR3 cannot be located on it reliably, and the CDR3 follows TCRdb's listing. This chain joins TRBV7-9 and TRBJ1-3. The germline V gene has CDR1 SEHNR and CDR2 FQNEAQ (reference sequence). Counting both end residues, the CDR3 totals 21 amino acids. The CDR3 is CASSFYICSARDLAAGNTIYF.

Ten or more counts support this clonotype. The chain couples TRBV24-1 to TRBJ2-1; D is possibly TRBD1 or TRBD2 (5 bases each). There are 15 residues in the CDR3. V was cut by 4 bases and J by 5 bases, with 14 bases left in between. CDR1 and CDR2 from the germline V gene are KGHDR and SFDVKD. The CDR3 nucleotides read TGTGCCACCAGTGACAACCGGGACCTTAACAATGAGCAGTTCTTC. Translated, it gives CATSDNRDLNNEQFF.

This clonotype was seen ten or more times. This chain links TRBV19 with TRBJ2-7; TRBD1 might be the D (6 bases). CDR1 is LNHDA, CDR2 SQIVND, per germline (reference sequence). The CDR3 has 16 residues. Trimming left V 4 bases short and J 7 bases short, with 23 bases between. The CDR3 reads CASSRAGSAGEWEQYF. The DNA of the CDR3 is TGTGCCAGTAGTAGGGCTGGTTCGGCAGGGGAATGGGAGCAGTACTTC.

In this sample, this clonotype turned up many times. The chain has TRBV20-1 and TRBJ1-5; D is perhaps TRBD1 (6 bases). Germline assignment: CDR1 DFQATT and CDR2 SNEGSKA (reference sequence). Trimming took 0 bases from V and 9 from J, leaving 15 bases between them. The CDR3 runs 14 residues. The CDR3 bases are TGCAGTGCTAGAGACTCTTTCAGGGGCATGCCCCAGCATTTT. As protein: CSARDSFRGMPQHF.

This clonotype occurred many times. CDR3 protein: CASSQAGTKTGELFF. As DNA, the CDR3 is TGTGCCAGCAGCCAGGCCGGGACCAAGACCGGGGAGCTGTTTTTT. The gene calls are TRBV6-6 and TRBJ2-2; D may correspond to TRBD1 or TRBD2 (5 bases each). V dropped 6 bases and J dropped 5 bases, with 16 bases sitting between them. This CDR3 comprises 15 residues. Germline values: CDR1 MNHNY, CDR2 SVGAGI (reference sequence).

This clonotype was observed many times. The chain recombines TRBV6-2 or TRBV6-3 with TRBJ2-7; weak D call: TRBD1 (6 bases). This CDR3 comprises 16 residues. V shed 0 bases and J shed 3 bases, with 15 bases lying between them. Germline-derived CDR1 and CDR2 are MNHEY and SVGEGT. CDR3 protein: CASSYSGQNPYYEQYF. The CDR3 DNA is TGTGCCAGCAGTTACTCAGGACAGAATCCTTACTACGAGCAGTACTTC.

This clonotype was counted ten times or more. The rearrangement links TRBV15 to TRBJ2-5; D call uncertain. The CDR3 has 12 amino acids. The V end lost 0 bases, the J end lost 4 bases, and 3 bases lay between the germline ends. Germline assignment: CDR1 LNHNV and CDR2 YYDKDF (reference sequence). The chain's CDR3 is CATSRDRETQYF. The CDR3 DNA is TGTGCCACCAGCAGAGATAGAGAGACCCAGTACTTC.

This clonotype is medium-sized by share. This rearrangement joins TRBV12-3 or TRBV12-4 to TRBJ2-2, with D perhaps being TRBD1 or TRBD2 (5 bases each). V dropped 3 bases and J dropped 6 bases, with 14 bases sitting between them. This CDR3 has 15 amino acids. This CDR3 is CASSFYGRESGELFF. Written as DNA, the CDR3 is TGTGCCAGCAGTTTTTACGGCAGGGAGTCCGGGGAGCTGTTTTTT.

This clonotype was counted at least ten times. The chain is built from TRBV7-2 and TRBJ2-3; no firm D call. The germline CDR1 and CDR2 sequences are SGHTA and FQGNSA. The CDR3 has 13 residues. Trimming pared 2 bases from V and 4 bases from J, leaving 7 bases between. Written as DNA, the CDR3 is TGTGCCAGCAGCTTACCGTGGGCAGATACGCAGTATTTT. The encoded protein is CASSLPWADTQYF.

The sample holds many counts of this clonotype. This chain uses TRBV5-4 with TRBJ2-1, with TRBD2 matching over 7 bases. Trimming cost V 0 bases and J 4 bases; bases outside gene matches: 7. Germline assignment: CDR1 SGHNT and CDR2 YYREEE (reference sequence). The CDR3 has 16 residues. The CDR3 region has the DNA TGTGCCAGCAGCTTGGGGCTAGCGGAAAGATACAATGAGCAGTTCTTC. It encodes CASSLGLAERYNEQFF.